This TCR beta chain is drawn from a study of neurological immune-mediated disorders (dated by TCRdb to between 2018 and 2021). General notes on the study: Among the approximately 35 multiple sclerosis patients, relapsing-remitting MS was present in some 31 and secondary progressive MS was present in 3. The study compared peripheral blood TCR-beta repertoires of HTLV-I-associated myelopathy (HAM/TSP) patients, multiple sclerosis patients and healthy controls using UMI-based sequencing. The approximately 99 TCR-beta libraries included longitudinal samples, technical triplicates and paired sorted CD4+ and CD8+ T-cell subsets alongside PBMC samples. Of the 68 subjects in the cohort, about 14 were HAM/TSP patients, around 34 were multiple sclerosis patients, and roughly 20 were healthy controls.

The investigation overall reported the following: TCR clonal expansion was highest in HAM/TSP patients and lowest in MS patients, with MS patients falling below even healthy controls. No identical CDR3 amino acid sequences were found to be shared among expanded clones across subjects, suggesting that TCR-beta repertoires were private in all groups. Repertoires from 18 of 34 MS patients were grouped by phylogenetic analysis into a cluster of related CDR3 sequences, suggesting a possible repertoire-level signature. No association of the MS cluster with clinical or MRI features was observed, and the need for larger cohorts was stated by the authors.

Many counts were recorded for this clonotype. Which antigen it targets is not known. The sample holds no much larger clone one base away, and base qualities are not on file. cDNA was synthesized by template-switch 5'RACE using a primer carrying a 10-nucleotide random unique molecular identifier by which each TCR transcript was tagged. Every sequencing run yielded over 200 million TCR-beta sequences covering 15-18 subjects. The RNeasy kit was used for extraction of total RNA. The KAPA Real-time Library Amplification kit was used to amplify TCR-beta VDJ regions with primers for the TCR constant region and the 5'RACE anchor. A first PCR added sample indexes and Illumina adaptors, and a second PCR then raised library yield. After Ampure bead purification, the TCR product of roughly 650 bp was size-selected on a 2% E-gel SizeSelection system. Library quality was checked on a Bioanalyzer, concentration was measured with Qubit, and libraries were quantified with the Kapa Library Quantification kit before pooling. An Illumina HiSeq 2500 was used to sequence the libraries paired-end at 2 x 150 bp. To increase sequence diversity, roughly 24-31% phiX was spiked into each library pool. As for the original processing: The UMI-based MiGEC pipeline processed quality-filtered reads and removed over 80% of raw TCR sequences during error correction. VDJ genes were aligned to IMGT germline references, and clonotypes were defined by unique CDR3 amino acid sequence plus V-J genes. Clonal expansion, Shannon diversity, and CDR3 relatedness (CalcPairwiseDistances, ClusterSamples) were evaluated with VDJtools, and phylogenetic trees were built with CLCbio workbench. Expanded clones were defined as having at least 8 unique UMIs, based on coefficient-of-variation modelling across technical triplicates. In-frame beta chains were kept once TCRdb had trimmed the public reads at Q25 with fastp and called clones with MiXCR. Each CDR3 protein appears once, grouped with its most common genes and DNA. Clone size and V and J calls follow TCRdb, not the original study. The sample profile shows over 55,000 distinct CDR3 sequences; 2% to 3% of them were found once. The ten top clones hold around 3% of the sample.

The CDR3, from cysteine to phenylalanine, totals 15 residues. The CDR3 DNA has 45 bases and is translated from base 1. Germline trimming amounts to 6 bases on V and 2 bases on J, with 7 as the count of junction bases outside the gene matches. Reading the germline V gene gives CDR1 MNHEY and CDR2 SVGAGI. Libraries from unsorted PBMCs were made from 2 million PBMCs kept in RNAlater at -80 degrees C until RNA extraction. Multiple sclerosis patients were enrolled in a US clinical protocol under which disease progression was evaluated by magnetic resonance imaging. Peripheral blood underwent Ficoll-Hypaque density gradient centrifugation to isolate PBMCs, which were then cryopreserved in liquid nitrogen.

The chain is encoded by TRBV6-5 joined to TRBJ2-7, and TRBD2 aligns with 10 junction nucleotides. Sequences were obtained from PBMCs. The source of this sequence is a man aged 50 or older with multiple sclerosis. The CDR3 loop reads CASRPTSGDPYEQYF. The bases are TGTGCCAGCAGACCAACTAGCGGGGACCCCTACGAGCAGTACTTC.